The subject of this entry is one T cell receptor beta chain. Its antigen is not identified. This record belongs to a study of graft-versus-host responses after intestinal transplantation. Study-wide results and limits: High graft-versus-host to host-versus-graft clonal ratios were found in allografts of patients who had graft-donor T cell macrochimerism.

V was pared by 5 bases and J by 2 bases, with 10 bases between. Germline V CDR1 and CDR2: SGHVS, FQNEAQ. This CDR3 region has 13 residues. Data came from immunoSEQ multiplex PCR; TCRdb stores just in-frame clones and leaves some out. The table shows some 70,000 clones, with 80% to 90% occurring only once. Material: unstimulated CD8+ T cells sorted from spleen or lymph node cells, obtained before transplant. The sequence was collected from a human donor who was the organ donor for an intestinal transplant. The chain uses TRBV7-8 and TRBJ2-7; D might be TRBD1 (5 bases). The CDR3 reads CASSTTGPYEQYF. The CDR3 DNA follows: TGTGCCAGCAGCACCACAGGCCCCTACGAGCAGTACTTC.